This T cell receptor beta chain was documented in a study of lymphopenia after photon versus proton radiotherapy. The germline CDR1 and CDR2 sequences are MNHEY and SMNVEV (reference sequence). Trimming pared 4 bases from V and 8 bases from J, leaving 15 bases between. The CDR3 contains 14 residues. Study findings and constraints: In patients who died, overall survival fell as post-nadir TCR diversity dropped more. After lymphocyte nadir, photon-treated repertoires showed oligoclonal expansion, especially CD8+ Temra. Photon-treated patients lost naive T cells and TCR diversity; proton-treated stayed stable.

The table lists this clone with a count of one. Its specificity is not known. Assay: immunoSEQ multiplex PCR; the TCRdb copy retains only in-frame clones and omits some. Among 35,000 to 40,000 clones listed, about 83% were seen once. The material was peripheral blood, obtained from a patient treated with photon-based radiotherapy. This clonotype was obtained from a middle-aged man with gastric cancer. The J gene is TRBJ2-1, the V gene TRBV27; D perhaps matches TRBD1 (5 bases). DNA for the CDR3: TGTGCCAGCAGTTCCTCAAGGGGTTTGGATGAGCAGTTCTTC. It translates to CASSSSRGLDEQFF.